This TCR beta chain was captured in a study of blood T cells in healthy people across ages. Findings and caveats of the study: Unsorted PBMCs ruled out conclusive naive versus antigen-experienced comparison. Diversity figures derived from one million T cells were judged to underestimate the true value. Donors of long life had a larger count of naive CD4+ cells and greater diversity than aged donors.

For the second PCR, which ran for about 7 to 11 cycles, a sample-barcoded 5' primer and a J-beta primer mix were used. Every cDNA molecule carried a tag from a template-switch adaptor bearing 12 random nucleotides. From the 5' RACE reads, TCRdb called clonotypes with MiXCR, one entry per CDR3 protein. The sample has about 1 million distinct CDR3 sequences; more than 40% are singletons. This CDR3 is 14 amino acids long. The V and J ends lost 0 bases and 2 bases respectively, with 9 bases between them. Germline loops: CDR1 GTSNPN, CDR2 SVGIG (reference sequence). Points on this clonotype: Its cognate antigen is unknown.

V is TRBV30 and J is TRBJ2-3; D is perhaps TRBD2 (5 bases). Input material: blood. The TCR originated in a woman aged 60-75 years in good health. The CDR3 here is CAWSVQRNTDTQYF. CDR3 coding DNA: TGTGCCTGGAGTGTACAGCGGAACACAGATACGCAGTATTTT.